This is a list of T cell receptor beta chains from one sample in a study of vaccination and CD4 T cells after COVID-19. Antigens for these TCRs are unknown. TCRdb passed the PCR reads through MiXCR, listing each CDR3 protein once. Among 7,000 to 8,000 distinct CDR3 sequences listed, 61% were seen once. The sample comprised CD4+ T cells from blood, cultured in vitro. The origin of the receptors is a human donor who had recovered from COVID-19. CDR3s include the opening cysteine and the closing phenylalanine or tryptophan. The D gene is left open where the match is weak. Some rows mark clone size as missing; the rest say once, few, many or name a class of expanded clone.

j_call clone_size d_call v_call cdr3_aa cdr3_nt
TRBJ1-2 NA NA TRBV15 CATSGDLAVANYGYTF TGTGCCACCAGCGGAGATTTGGCAGTAGCTAACTATGGCTACACCTTC
TRBJ2-7 NA TRBD1 TRBV11-2 CASSPLGPGTGSYEQYF TGTGCCAGCAGCCCCCTCGGCCCAGGGACAGGGTCCTACGAGCAGTACTTC
TRBJ2-3 NA NA TRBV14 CASSQRRPGRTDTQYF TGTGCCAGCAGCCAACGACGGCCCGGTAGGACAGATACGCAGTATTTT
TRBJ2-3 NA NA TRBV20-1 CSTSTPPDTQYF TGCAGTACGAGTACGCCGCCAGATACGCAGTATTTT
TRBJ2-7 NA TRBD2 TRBV20-1 CSASASGGAPSEQYF TGCAGTGCTAGTGCTAGCGGGGGGGCCCCGTCTGAGCAGTACTTC
TRBJ1-2 NA NA TRBV19 CASRKTYEKGSNYGYTF TGTGCCAGTAGGAAGACCTACGAAAAGGGCTCTAACTATGGCTACACCTTC
TRBJ2-7 NA TRBD2 TRBV7-8 CASSLGTSGSEQYF TGTGCCAGCAGCTTAGGGACTAGCGGGAGCGAGCAGTACTTC
TRBJ1-1 NA NA TRBV24-1 CATSEPGPNTEAFF TGTGCCACCAGTGAGCCGGGACCGAACACTGAAGCTTTCTTT
TRBJ2-1 NA TRBD2 TRBV20-1 CSARGLAGNAAGEQFF TGCAGTGCTAGGGGACTAGCGGGTAATGCGGCGGGTGAGCAGTTCTTC
TRBJ2-3 NA TRBD2 TRBV18 CASSPGLARDTQYF TGTGCCAGCTCACCCGGACTAGCGAGAGATACGCAGTATTTT
TRBJ1-5 NA TRBD1 TRBV27 CASSKEGTAYSNQPQHF TGTGCCAGCAGTAAAGAGGGGACAGCTTATAGCAATCAGCCCCAGCATTTT
TRBJ1-3 NA NA TRBV6-5 CASSYSLGSSGNTIYF TGTGCCAGCAGTTACTCCCTGGGGTCCTCTGGAAACACCATATATTTT
TRBJ1-6 few TRBD1 TRBV25-1 CASSDVGGESPLHF TGTGCCAGCAGTGATGTAGGGGGCGAGTCACCCCTCCACTTT
TRBJ2-3 NA NA TRBV11-2 CASSLGGDGYTDTQYF TGTGCCAGCAGCTTAGGGGGGGACGGATACACAGATACGCAGTATTTT
TRBJ1-5 NA TRBD1 TRBV7-2 CASSRTGAHQPQHF TGTGCCAGCAGCAGGACAGGGGCTCATCAGCCCCAGCATTTT
TRBJ1-2 NA TRBD1 TRBV20-1 CSARAPDRGNYGYTF TGCAGTGCTAGAGCCCCCGACAGGGGCAACTATGGCTACACCTTC
TRBJ1-2 NA TRBD1 TRBV19 CASSSGQGVYGYTF TGTGCCAGTAGTTCGGGACAGGGAGTCTATGGCTACACCTTC
TRBJ2-1 NA TRBD1 TRBV11-2 CASSLGTGGISSYNEQFF TGTGCCAGCAGCTTAGGGACAGGGGGCATTTCCTCCTACAATGAGCAGTTCTTC
TRBJ1-1 NA TRBD1 TRBV6-5 CASSSRGGALTEAFF TGTGCCAGCAGTTCAAGAGGGGGCGCCCTCACTGAAGCTTTCTTT
TRBJ1-1 NA NA TRBV21-1 CASSKVGQKPTNTEAFF TGTGCCAGCAGCAAGGTAGGGCAGAAACCAACAAACACTGAAGCTTTCTTT
TRBJ2-7 NA TRBD2 TRBV28 CASSLRGLAGVEQYF TGTGCCAGCAGTTTAAGGGGACTAGCGGGAGTCGAGCAGTACTTC
TRBJ1-2 NA NA TRBV7-2 CASSLGKVGGYTF TGTGCCAGCAGCTTAGGGAAGGTTGGAGGCTACACCTTC
TRBJ1-5 NA TRBD1 TRBV19 CASSPGTGHSNQPQHF TGTGCCAGTAGTCCTGGGACAGGACATAGCAATCAGCCCCAGCATTTT
TRBJ1-5 NA NA TRBV20-1 CSASRGRNQPQHF TGCAGTGCTAGCCGGGGGCGGAATCAGCCCCAGCATTTT
TRBJ2-5 few TRBD1 TRBV28 CASRKRDRGQGGETQYF TGTGCCAGTAGAAAAAGGGACAGGGGCCAAGGGGGAGAGACCCAGTACTTC
TRBJ1-1 few NA TRBV6-1 CASSQTMNTEAFF TGTGCCAGCAGCCAGACGATGAACACTGAAGCTTTCTTT
TRBJ2-5 NA NA TRBV7-2 CASRADSQETQYF TGTGCCAGCAGAGCAGATTCTCAAGAGACCCAGTACTTC
TRBJ2-2 once NA TRBV28 CASRVTNTGELFF TGTGCCAGCAGGGTCACGAACACCGGGGAGCTGTTTTTT
TRBJ1-5 NA NA TRBV28 CASSFITGGSNQPQHF TGTGCCAGCAGTTTTATAACGGGGGGAAGCAATCAGCCCCAGCATTTT
TRBJ1-2 NA NA TRBV6-1 CASRGINDRWPYGYTF TGTGCCAGCAGGGGAATAAACGACAGGTGGCCCTATGGCTACACCTTC
TRBJ2-5 few TRBD1 TRBV28 CASSLRTGLETQYF TGTGCCAGCAGTCTACGGACAGGGCTCGAGACCCAGTACTTC
TRBJ1-5 few NA TRBV7-9 CASSPGGSNQPQHF TGTGCCAGCAGCCCTGGAGGGAGCAATCAGCCCCAGCATTTT
TRBJ2-7 few TRBD1 TRBV2 CASSAGTGSYEQYF TGTGCCAGCAGTGCTGGGACAGGGTCCTACGAGCAGTACTTC
TRBJ2-3 NA NA TRBV2 CASSIPRGDTDTQYF TGTGCCAGCAGTATACCCAGGGGTGACACAGATACGCAGTATTTT
TRBJ1-2 NA NA TRBV15 CATSRDLVSPYGYTF TGTGCCACCAGCAGAGATCTTGTCTCTCCCTATGGCTACACCTTC
TRBJ1-1 NA NA TRBV7-9 CASSDPGRGAEAFF TGTGCCAGCAGCGACCCCGGTCGAGGAGCTGAAGCTTTCTTT
TRBJ1-1 NA TRBD1 TRBV28 CASQGQGAAFF TGTGCCAGCCAAGGACAGGGTGCGGCTTTCTTT
TRBJ2-1 once NA TRBV20-1 CSAERQSSYNEQFF TGCAGCGCCGAGCGGCAAAGCTCCTACAATGAGCAGTTCTTC
TRBJ2-7 NA NA TRBV20-1 CSAVSTRQYF TGCAGTGCTGTTAGCACCAGGCAGTACTTC